Sequencing of this T cell receptor beta chain was carried out in a study of siplizumab effects on memory and regulatory T cells. This CDR3 has 18 residues. CDR1 and CDR2 (germline): SGHRS, YFSETQ. V gave up 1 base and J gave up 0 bases, with 17 bases separating them. Sequenced by immunoSEQ multiplex PCR; TCRdb stores in-frame clones only, minus some. This sample carries about 110,000 clones, about 91% of them seen once, and the ten largest clones take about 0.7%. A word on this clone: Its specificity is unknown.

Findings of the study overall: Alloreactive sequences tracing back to unstimulated CD4+ memory cells were significantly reduced by siplizumab. The mapping of alloreactive clones to unstimulated subsets covered only a minor fraction of them. Controls had 25% to 30% Treg-derived mappable alloreactive CD4+ clones on average, versus about 70% with siplizumab. Proliferating Tregs from siplizumab cultures lacked functional confirmation of suppression.

The receptor comes from a human donor in good health. The sequencing sample was made of Tregs sorted from blood. The V call is TRBV5-1, the J call TRBJ2-1; a possible D gene is TRBD2 (5 bases). The CDR3 DNA follows: TGCGCCAGCAGCTTGTTACCCCCCCCGGGAAGCTCCTACAATGAGCAGTTCTTC. Its translation: CASSLLPPPGSSYNEQFF.